This TCR beta chain came from a study of blood T cells in healthy people across ages (dated by TCRdb to about 2015). Study-wide context: In model experiments, template switching captured roughly one uniquely barcoded TCR beta cDNA molecule for every two T cells. Four age groups were formed from the donors: young (average about 15 years), middle-aged (more than 35), aged (roughly 59) and long-lived (about 80). Donors of different ages were randomly distributed across sequencing lanes to avoid experimental bias. For two donors (one aged 18 to 29 and one aged 80 or older), the study analyzed two additional independent replicas of 1 million unique cDNA reads from the same blood draw. To track age-related changes in TCR beta repertoire diversity, the study relied on deep sequencing normalized with unique cDNA molecular identifiers. General study outcomes and caveats: The CMV infection status of donors was not known, potentially confounding age-related changes in expanded clonotypes. Total diversity estimates from one million sequenced T cells were considered lower bounds and underestimates. Compared with the aged group, the long-lived group had more naive CD4+ T cells, fewer expanded clones and increased TCR diversity, a pattern suggesting age selection. Because profiling used bulk unsorted PBMCs, naive and antigen-experienced compartments could not be compared conclusively. The percentage of naive T cells measured by flow cytometry correlated strongly with observed TCR beta diversity. Observed TCR beta diversity per million T cells fell roughly linearly with age, and a significant reduction was already apparent by age roughly 40.

The CDR3 is 14 amino acids long, termini counted. Just the 42-base CDR3 DNA is kept, in frame starting at base 1. CDR1 LGHDT and CDR2 YNNKEL were looked up in the germline V gene (reference sequence). V is cut by 2 bases and J by 6 bases, and the space between the germline ends is 13 bases. As for this clonotype: Its cognate antigen has yet to be identified. The conserved phenylalanine or tryptophan normally closing the CDR3 is absent here, so this likely arose from a read error.

Donors were under 40 systemically healthy Caucasian individuals from Russia aged roughly 6 to 100 years. Ten milliliters of peripheral blood were drawn from each donor into EDTA-treated Vacutainer tubes. Ficoll-Paque density-gradient centrifugation was used to isolate PBMCs, with at least 6 million per sample. Total RNA was extracted from PBMCs with Trizol reagent, with at least 5.5 micrograms obtained per sample. For every donor, an aliquot of PBMCs went through flow cytometry to measure the percentages of naive CD45RAhigh/CD27high T cells. Library prep was done by 5' RACE. A second roughly 7 to 12 cycle PCR used a sample-barcoded 5' primer and a J-beta primer mix. Each TCR beta cDNA molecule received a unique molecular identifier from a template-switch 5' adaptor carrying 12 random nucleotides. Each sample yielded at least 2.5 million CDR3-containing paired-end reads. First-strand cDNA was synthesized from all RNA with the Mint cDNA synthesis kit, primed by a TRBC-specific oligonucleotide. All cDNA was treated with uracil-DNA glycosylase and then went through a first 18-cycle PCR with the universal primers M1SS and BC2_uni_R. The original methods were these. Normalization of each sample was performed by random selection of 1 million high-quality reads, each carrying a distinct molecular identifier. Instead of being binned into consensus sequences, reads with shared molecular identifiers were discarded. CDR3 identification, clonotype clustering and error correction used MiTCR with a Q25 quality threshold and the strictest error-elimination algorithm. A nonparametric unseen species model with Euler transformation was used to estimate a lower bound on total TCR beta diversity. TCRdb trimmed public reads at Q25 via fastp, called clones via MiXCR and kept in-frame beta chains. Every entry covers one CDR3 protein and lists the most common genes and DNA from its rows. What appears here as the V and J calls and clone size reflects TCRdb's work, not the paper's. Present in this sample are roughly 1.9 million distinct CDR3 sequences, about 39% of which were seen just once. Of the sample, 23% is held by the ten largest clones.

The sample comprised blood. The chain couples TRBV3-1 to TRBJ1-2; possibly the D gene is TRBD1, per 6 matching bases. This sequence originates from a human donor in good health. Here the CDR3 is given as CASSQFGQGNGYTV. The DNA is TGTGCCAGCAGCCAATTTGGGCAGGGGAATGGCTACACCGTC.